Listed below are T cell receptor beta chains from one sample, sequenced in a study of shared clonotypes between healthy human individuals. Generated by immunoSEQ multiplex PCR, the TCRdb table keeps only in-frame clones and is missing some. The sample records about 520,000 clones, around 73% being singletons. Sequencing was carried out using PBMCs. These receptors all stem from a woman aged 35 to 49 in good health. Some clones in this sample may be carry-over from other donors' samples. Both conserved end residues are part of each CDR3. The order of the fields is D gene, J gene, CDR3 length, clone size, V gene, CDR3 protein, CDR3 DNA. A D gene is named only where the DNA matches it firmly. Clone size appears in some rows only: once, few, many, or a class for an expanded clone.

>TRBD1|TRBJ2-1|16|many|TRBV10-1
CASSGTGTGPNNEQFF
TGCGCCAGCAGTGGCACCGGGACAGGGCCCAACAATGAGCAGTTCTTC
>TRBD2|TRBJ2-3|15|many|TRBV27
CASSPRTSSTDTQYF
TGTGCCAGCAGTCCGCGGACTAGTAGCACAGATACGCAGTATTTT
>TRBD2|TRBJ2-1|16|once|TRBV27
CASGRTGTRHYNEQFF
TGTGCCAGCGGCAGAACCGGGACTAGGCACTACAATGAGCAGTTCTTC
>TRBD1|TRBJ1-2|15|few|TRBV18
CASSSQGPTNYGYTF
TGTGCCAGCTCATCACAGGGGCCTACTAACTATGGCTACACCTTC
>.|TRBJ2-1|16|.|TRBV2
CASVGGGGRTYNEQFF
TGTGCCAGCGTTGGGGGTGGGGGTAGGACCTACAATGAGCAGTTCTTC
>TRBD2|TRBJ2-3|17|.|TRBV4-1
CASSQERTSGPTDTQYF
TGCGCCAGCAGCCAAGAGCGAACTAGCGGGCCCACAGATACGCAGTATTTT
>.|TRBJ2-7|17|once|TRBV7-9
CASSSHHRPDKIYEQYF
TGTGCCAGCAGCTCACATCACCGCCCGGACAAGATTTACGAGCAGTACTTC
>TRBD1|TRBJ2-7|15|.|TRBV4-2
CASSQARQGLYEQYF
TGTGCCAGCAGCCAAGCGAGACAGGGGCTATACGAGCAGTACTTC
>TRBD2|TRBJ2-1|15|.|TRBV18
CASSSLSGAYNEQFF
TGTGCCAGCTCATCATTAAGCGGGGCTTACAATGAGCAGTTCTTC
>.|TRBJ2-1|14|.|TRBV6-5
CASSYGTSWDEQFF
TGTGCCAGCAGTTACGGGACCTCATGGGATGAGCAGTTCTTC
>TRBD2|TRBJ2-2|17|.|TRBV4-2
CASSTASGAGGAGELFF
TGTGCCAGCAGCACCGCTAGCGGGGCCGGAGGCGCCGGGGAGCTGTTTTTT
>.|TRBJ2-2|15|once|TRBV27
CASSPQSRPDGELFF
TGTGCCAGCAGTCCCCAATCGAGGCCCGACGGGGAGCTGTTTTTT
>.|TRBJ1-6|14|.|TRBV27
CASSLFPGNSPLHF
TGTGCCAGCAGTTTATTCCCGGGTAATTCACCCCTCCACTTT
>.|TRBJ2-7|18|.|TRBV21-1
CASSGRAWGTVLAYEQYF
TGTGCCAGCAGCGGCCGCGCGTGGGGAACGGTGCTCGCCTACGAGCAGTACTTC
>.|TRBJ2-7|14|.|TRBV6-1
CASSARGPSYEQYF
TGTGCCAGCAGCGCCCGCGGGCCCTCCTACGAGCAGTACTTC
>.|TRBJ2-1|15|.|TRBV9
CASSVEYPSYNEQFF
TGTGCCAGCAGCGTCGAGTATCCATCCTACAATGAGCAGTTCTTC
>TRBD1|TRBJ2-7|15|few|TRBV4-2
CASSQRTGPTYEQYF
TGTGCCAGCAGCCAAAGGACAGGACCCACCTACGAGCAGTACTTC
>.|TRBJ1-1|11|once|TRBV20-1
CSALGDTEAFF
TGCAGTGCCCTGGGGGACACTGAAGCTTTCTTT
>.|TRBJ1-1|15|.|TRBV2
CASSEEGGGNTEAFF
TGTGCCAGCAGTGAAGAGGGTGGGGGCAACACTGAAGCTTTCTTT
>TRBD1|TRBJ2-1|14|.|TRBV28
CASSLTGGSDEQFF
TGTGCCAGCAGTTTGACAGGGGGAAGCGATGAGCAGTTCTTC
>TRBD2|TRBJ2-2|18|.|TRBV2
CASSYSGPSGDPTGELFF
TGTGCCAGCAGTTACTCTGGTCCTAGCGGGGACCCCACCGGGGAGCTGTTTTTT
>.|TRBJ1-2|15|.|TRBV19
CASSTQGIGGFGYTF
TGTGCCAGTAGTACACAAGGAATAGGAGGGTTCGGCTACACCTTC
>.|TRBJ2-5|12|few|TRBV29-1
CSSTGLGETQYF
TGCAGCTCAACAGGGTTGGGAGAGACCCAGTACTTC
>TRBD1|TRBJ1-2|14|.|TRBV5-1
CASSSTGNSYGYTF
TGCGCCAGCAGCTCGACAGGGAACAGCTATGGCTACACCTTC
>.|TRBJ1-3|16|.|TRBV18
CASSDSTSASGNTIYF
TGTGCCAGCTCAGACAGCACCTCCGCCTCTGGAAACACCATATATTTT
>.|TRBJ2-1|16|.|TRBV7-9
CASSPRGGSGYNEQFF
TGTGCCAGCAGCCCCCGAGGGGGTTCTGGCTACAATGAGCAGTTCTTC
>.|TRBJ2-3|15|.|TRBV30
CAWSGAGGSTDTQYF
TGTGCCTGGAGTGGGGCCGGAGGAAGCACAGATACGCAGTATTTT
>.|TRBJ2-7|16|.|TRBV4-3
CASSQDPSLLTYEQYF
TGCGCCAGCAGCCAAGATCCTAGCCTCCTAACCTACGAGCAGTACTTC
>TRBD2|TRBJ2-2|18|few|TRBV6-7
CASSYSSPLAGVAGELFF
TGTGCCAGCAGTTACTCGAGCCCCCTAGCGGGAGTTGCCGGGGAGCTGTTTTTT
>TRBD1|TRBJ2-7|18|.|TRBV5-1
CASSFSAPTGTLAYEQYF
TGCGCCAGCAGCTTTAGTGCCCCGACAGGGACCTTGGCCTACGAGCAGTACTTC
>.|TRBJ2-7|12|once|TRBV6-1
CASSEIGYEQYF
TGTGCCAGCAGTGAGATTGGCTACGAGCAGTACTTC
>.|TRBJ2-3|13|few|TRBV7-9
CASSTDPTDTQYF
TGTGCCAGCAGCACGGACCCCACAGATACGCAGTATTTT
>TRBD1|TRBJ2-5|16|.|TRBV5-1
CASSPGEDRGIGTQYF
TGCGCCAGCAGCCCCGGTGAAGACAGGGGAATTGGGACCCAGTACTTC
>TRBD2|TRBJ2-5|15|.|TRBV5-1
CASSETSGSRETQYF
TGCGCCAGCAGCGAAACTAGCGGGAGTCGAGAGACCCAGTACTTC
>.|TRBJ2-1|14|.|TRBV29-1
CSVARGGVNDEQFF
TGCAGCGTTGCCCGGGGTGGGGTAAATGATGAGCAGTTCTTC
>.|TRBJ2-1|16|.|TRBV19
CASSIGGSAHYNEQFF
TGTGCCAGTAGTATAGGGGGATCGGCACACTACAATGAGCAGTTCTTC
>.|TRBJ2-1|14|.|TRBV27
CASSSINRYNEQFF
TGTGCCAGCAGTTCCATCAACAGATACAATGAGCAGTTCTTC
>.|TRBJ2-7|12|.|TRBV16
CASSQSRQAPYF
TGTGCCAGCAGCCAATCGCGACAGGCCCCGTACTTC
>TRBD2|TRBJ2-5|13|.|TRBV30
CAYSGNWGETQYF
TGTGCTTACAGCGGGAATTGGGGAGAGACCCAGTACTTC
>.|TRBJ1-1|13|.|TRBV15
CATSRGGATEAFF
TGTGCCACCAGCAGGGGGGGGGCCACTGAAGCTTTCTTT
>TRBD1|TRBJ2-1|15|.|TRBV18
CASSPRQGSYNEQFF
TGTGCCAGCTCACCAAGACAGGGGTCGTACAATGAGCAGTTCTTC
>TRBD1|TRBJ2-7|14|once|TRBV9
CASSVGTGTYEQYF
TGTGCCAGCAGCGTCGGGACAGGGACCTACGAGCAGTACTTC
>.|TRBJ2-7|14|.|TRBV18
CASSLSGSSYEQYF
TGTGCCAGCTCCCTCTCCGGGAGCTCCTACGAGCAGTACTTC
>TRBD1|TRBJ1-6|15|.|TRBV5-4
CASSLGTAYNSPLHF
TGTGCCAGCAGCCTCGGGACAGCCTATAATTCACCCCTCCACTTT
>.|TRBJ2-1|16|.|TRBV18
CASSPSTSSRSNEQFF
TGTGCCAGCTCACCATCAACCAGCAGCCGATCCAATGAGCAGTTCTTC
>.|TRBJ2-1|12|few|TRBV25-1
CASSDSGDEQFF
TGTGCCAGCAGTGATTCCGGGGATGAGCAGTTCTTC
>.|TRBJ2-1|15|.|TRBV7-7
CASSLGDSSYNEQFF
TGTGCTAGCAGCTTAGGAGACAGCTCCTACAATGAGCAGTTCTTC
>.|TRBJ2-7|14|.|TRBV18
CASSRVQSSYEQYF
TGTGCCAGCTCACGAGTTCAAAGCTCCTACGAGCAGTACTTC
>.|TRBJ1-1|13|.|TRBV7-8
CASSLGRNTEAFF
TGTGCCAGCAGCTTGGGCCGGAACACTGAAGCTTTCTTT